What follows are 10 T cell receptor beta chains derived from one specimen sequenced in a study of glioma-infiltrating T cells. TCR alpha and beta CDR3 regions were amplified from RNA using iRepertoire nested multiplex PCR. One entry per CDR3 protein results from TCRdb running MiXCR on the multiplex PCR reads. This sample has over 120,000 distinct CDR3 sequences, with more than 35% found just once. The sequenced sample consisted of glioma tissue, nonneoplastic brain tissue, or PBMCs (not recorded which). These receptors were collected from a human donor with low-grade glioma or glioblastoma, undergoing nonglioma brain surgery, or in good health (not recorded which).

CDR3 sequence (DNA): TGTGCCACCAGTGATTCGACGTTGAGCACAGATACGCAGTATTTT. This encodes CATSDSTLSTDTQYF. This chain joins TRBV24-1 and TRBJ2-3, with D uncertain. Trimming shortened V by 2 bases and J by 0 bases, and 8 bases separated the two germline ends. Per the germline V gene, CDR1 is KGHDR and CDR2 is SFDVKD. The CDR3 sequence is 15 residues long.

As for this clonotype: One junction end disagrees with the germline gene, perhaps due to a read error. The chain is built from TRBV6-5 and TRBJ1-2; 7 bases agree with TRBD1. Germline CDR1 reads MNHEY; CDR2 reads SVGAGI. The CDR3 covers 14 residues. CDR3 sequence (DNA): TGTGCCAGCAGTACCGGGACAGATTACTATGGCCACACCTTC. Translation: CASSTGTDYYGHTF.

Concerning this clonotype itself: A clone one base away is much larger, so this may be a read error. This sequence joins TRBV7-8 and TRBJ1-5, with no clear D. The CDR3 length is 14 residues. Germline V CDR1 and CDR2: SGHVS, FQNEAQ. The V end lost 2 bases, the J end lost 9 bases, and 14 bases lay between the germline ends. This chain's CDR3 is CASSLRLLDRPQHF. The CDR3 bases are TGTGCCAGCAGCTTACGTCTTCTCGATCGGCCCCAGCATTTT.

This clonotype was observed a handful of times. This sequence joins TRBV27 and TRBJ1-2; D gene ambiguous. Germline lookup yields CDR1 MNHEY and CDR2 SMNVEV (reference sequence). There are 12 residues in the CDR3. V lost 10 bases and J 8 bases, leaving 17 bases between the germline ends. The DNA of the CDR3 is TGTGCCATCCCACAACGGTCGGGGGGCTACACCTTC. Translating it yields CAIPQRSGGYTF.

The chain employs TRBV27 and TRBJ2-4, with a possible D match to TRBD1 (6 bases). This CDR3 comprises 15 residues. Germline V lookup: CDR1 MNHEY, CDR2 SMNVEV (reference sequence). V dropped 8 bases and J dropped 0 bases, with 14 bases sitting between them. In DNA, the CDR3 is TGTGCCAGCTGTAGGACAGCCTTAGCCAAAAACATTCAGTACTTC. Encoded protein: CASCRTALAKNIQYF.

The rearrangement uses TRBV20-1 and TRBJ2-6, with D possibly matching TRBD2 (6 bases). This CDR3 has 16 amino acids. The germline V and J ends were trimmed by 3 bases and 1 base, with 13 bases remaining between them. CDR1 is DFQATT and CDR2 is SNEGSKA in the germline V gene (reference sequence). The CDR3 DNA follows: TGCAGTGCTAGGCTAGCGCCAGGGTCTGGGGCCAACGTCCTGACTTTC. As protein: CSARLAPGSGANVLTF.

This clonotype has at least ten counts. The V gene is TRBV7-2, the J gene TRBJ2-7; 7 bases are a match to TRBD1. V dropped 1 base and J dropped 4; count of bases not matched to a gene: 4. CDR1 is SGHTA, CDR2 FQGNSA, per germline. CDR3 length equals 14 residues. CDR3 sequence (DNA): TGTGCCAGCAGCTTAGGGACAGGCTTATACGAGCAGTACTTC. Translation: CASSLGTGLYEQYF.

The chain joins TRBV20-1 to TRBJ2-6; D is unclear. Trimming shortened V by 7 bases and J by 0 bases, and 4 bases separated the two germline ends. Germline loops: CDR1 DFQATT, CDR2 SNEGSKA (reference sequence). The CDR3 totals 12 residues. The CDR3 region has the DNA TGCAGTGGCACCTCTGGGGCCAACGTCCTGACTTTC. Protein sequence: CSGTSGANVLTF.

The chain links TRBV2 to TRBJ1-1, with D unresolved. This CDR3 contains 15 residues. V gave up 1 base and J gave up 0 bases, with 9 bases separating them. Germline assignment: CDR1 SNHLY and CDR2 FYNNEI. The CDR3 DNA follows: TGTGCCAGCAGTGAAGGCGGCAGAGTGAACACTGAAGCTTTCTTT. Its translation is CASSEGGRVNTEAFF.

This chain connects TRBV6-5 to TRBJ2-3; weak D call: TRBD1 (5 bases). This CDR3 contains 14 residues. The germline V gene encodes CDR1 MNHEY and CDR2 SVGAGI. V shed 0 bases and J shed 6 bases, with 10 bases lying between them. The CDR3 DNA sequence: TGTGCCAGCAGTTACTCGAAAGGGGCGGATACGCAGTATTTT. Its protein is CASSYSKGADTQYF.